This T cell receptor beta chain originates from a study of T cell responses to AZD1222 COVID-19 vaccine. Findings of the study overall: Close to half of all spike-specific TCRs reportedly target regions of the variants that are unmutated.

Trimming removed 1 base at V and 4 bases at J, with 11 bases between. The CDR3 is made up of 15 amino acids. Germline CDR1 SGHTA, CDR2 FQGNSA. On this clone itself: Its antigen is unidentified.

The repertoire was sequenced with immunoSEQ multiplex PCR; TCRdb's copy has only in-frame clones and lacks some. The sample has under 130,000 clones; roughly 89% are singletons. The sequencing used peripheral blood, collected 28 days after the second AZD1222 dose. The J gene is TRBJ1-3, the V gene TRBV7-2; no definite D call. This TCR was recovered from an adult who received the AZD1222 COVID-19 vaccine. Written as DNA, the CDR3 is TGTGCCAGCAGCTTAGGGTCCGCAAGGGGAAACACCATATATTTT. As protein: CASSLGSARGNTIYF.